These T cell receptor beta chains were read from a single sample in a study of shared clonotypes between healthy human individuals. Method: immunoSEQ multiplex PCR; TCRdb's copy keeps in-frame clones and lacks some. The sample has 2 million to 2.5 million clones; approximately 96% are singletons. The source material was naive CD4+ T cells sorted from blood. The receptors originated from a young man in good health. The CDR3 runs from the conserved cysteine through the conserved F or W. A D gene is named only where the DNA matches it firmly. Clone size is stated in some rows and not others, as once, few, many or a class when expanded.

abundance	v_gene	len	j_gene	d_gene	CDR3nt	CDR3aa
-	TRBV7-2	15	TRBJ1-2	-	TGTGCCAGCAGCCAAAAAGGAAAAGCTAACTATGGCTACACCTTC	CASSQKGKANYGYTF
-	TRBV7-8	15	TRBJ1-3	TRBD1	TGTGCCAGCAGTTCAGGGGGCAGCTCTGGAAACACCATATATTTT	CASSSGGSSGNTIYF
few	TRBV7-2	16	TRBJ1-6	-	TGTGCCAGCAGCCCCCGAGTGGGGGCCACTAATTCACCCCTCCACTTT	CASSPRVGATNSPLHF
-	TRBV5-1	16	TRBJ2-5	TRBD1	TGCGCCAGCAGCCCCGGACAGGGAGCCAACCAAGAGACCCAGTACTTC	CASSPGQGANQETQYF
-	TRBV5-1	14	TRBJ2-5	-	TGCGCCAGCAGCTATTTGGGTAGCAGAGAGACCCAGTACTTC	CASSYLGSRETQYF
-	TRBV7-9	14	TRBJ1-1	-	TGTGCCAGCAGCTTATCACAGAGGAACACTGAAGCTTTCTTT	CASSLSQRNTEAFF
-	TRBV5-1	15	TRBJ2-7	-	TGCGCCAGCAGCTTGGCTGCAGGGGCTAACTACGAGCAGTACTTC	CASSLAAGANYEQYF
-	TRBV30	13	TRBJ1-4	TRBD1	TGTGCCTGGGGACAGGGACGCTACGAAAAACTGTTTTTT	CAWGQGRYEKLFF
-	TRBV18	16	TRBJ1-5	TRBD1	TGTGCCAGCTCACCGCTCGCGGGGCAGGGGGTCAGGTCCCAGCATTTT	CASSPLAGQGVRSQHF
-	TRBV10-3	14	TRBJ2-7	-	TGTGCCATCAGTGAGAACCAGCCTTTCTACGAGCAGTACTTC	CAISENQPFYEQYF
once	TRBV19	16	TRBJ1-5	-	TGTGCCAGTAGTATAACCCGTGACAAAGGGAATCAGCCCCAGCATTTT	CASSITRDKGNQPQHF
once	TRBV18	15	TRBJ2-7	-	TGTGCCAGCTCGCATGGTAGGGGGGCGTCGGTGGAGCAGTACTTC	CASSHGRGASVEQYF
-	TRBV7-2	14	TRBJ2-5	-	TGTGCCAGCAGTAGGGAGGGGGGCCAAGAGACCCAGTACTTC	CASSREGGQETQYF
-	TRBV28	9	TRBJ2-7	-	TGTGCCAGCGGCAACGAGCAGTACTTC	CASGNEQYF
-	TRBV30	13	TRBJ1-4	-	TGTGCCGGAAGACATGGACCTAATGAAAAACTGTTTTTT	CAGRHGPNEKLFF
-	TRBV28	19	TRBJ1-3	-	TGTGCCAGCAGTTTGTCCCCCAGGGATACAGGCTACTCTGGAAACACCATATATTTT	CASSLSPRDTGYSGNTIYF
-	TRBV6-1	15	TRBJ2-3	TRBD2	TGTGCCAGCACCTTCTTAGCGGGAGTCCCAGATACGCAGTATTTT	CASTFLAGVPDTQYF